This TCR beta chain was recorded in a study of glioma-infiltrating T cells. The overall study: Samples included WHO grade II oligodendrogliomas or astrocytomas and initial-diagnosis grade IV glioblastomas. Blood libraries targeted about 4.5- to 11-fold coverage of 1 million or so T cells. Overall study results and limits: Tissue-blood divergence was below expectation in non-neoplastic patients, above in gliomas.

In germline, CDR1 is DFQATT, CDR2 SNEGSKA (reference sequence). V lost 2 bases to trimming and J lost 4 bases, with 17 bases between them. The CDR3 contains 15 residues. This clonotype was found many times. Its specificity is unknown. The iRepertoire nested amplicon-rescue multiplex PCR amplified TCR alpha and beta CDR3s from RNA. Tissue mRNA or PBMC total RNA, roughly 85-450 ng, went into one-step reverse transcription and amplification. One entry per CDR3 protein, called by TCRdb with MiXCR from the multiplex PCR reads. The repertoire includes around 390,000 distinct CDR3 sequences, roughly two fifths of them detected once, and more than 10% sits in the top ten.

The sequenced sample consisted of glioma tissue, nonneoplastic brain tissue, or PBMCs (not recorded which). The clonotype comes from a human donor with low-grade glioma or glioblastoma, undergoing nonglioma brain surgery, or in good health (not recorded which). This chain uses TRBV20-1 with TRBJ1-1, with D possibly matching TRBD1 (5 bases). Here the CDR3 reads CSARKAGQGGTEAFF. In DNA form, the CDR3 reads TGCAGTGCTAGAAAGGCAGGGCAGGGCGGCACTGAAGCTTTCTTT.